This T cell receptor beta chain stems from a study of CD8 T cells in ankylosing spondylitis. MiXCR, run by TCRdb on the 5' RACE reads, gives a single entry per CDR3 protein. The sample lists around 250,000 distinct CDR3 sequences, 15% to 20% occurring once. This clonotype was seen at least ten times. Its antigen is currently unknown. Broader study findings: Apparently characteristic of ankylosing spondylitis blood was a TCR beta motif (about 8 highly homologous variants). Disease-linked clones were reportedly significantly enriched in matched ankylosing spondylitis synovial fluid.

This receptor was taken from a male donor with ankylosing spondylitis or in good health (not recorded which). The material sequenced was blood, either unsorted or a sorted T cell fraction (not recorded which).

The CDR3 is CASSVNVGDTEAFF. CDR3 nucleotides: TGTGCCAGCAGCGTAAATGTAGGGGACACTGAAGCTTTCTTT. The J gene is TRBJ1-1, the V gene TRBV9, with TRBD1 as a possible D gene (5 bases). The V gene's germline CDR1 is SGDLS and CDR2 YYNGEE. Trimming removed 1 base from V and 3 bases from J, with 10 bases in between. This CDR3 comprises 14 residues.